The clone carrying this TCR beta chain was observed a handful of times. Its target is not known. Trimming cost V 5 bases and J 2 bases, with 6 bases left between them. Looked up from germline, CDR1 is SGHVS and CDR2 is FQNEAQ. CDR3 size: 12 residues. The entry originates in a study of PD-1 blockade in classical Hodgkin lymphoma. In the study overall: Nivolumab was given intravenously to patients at 3 mg/kg every 2 weeks.

Broader study findings: By C4D1, CD4+ diversity increased significantly, especially in complete responders.

The data were produced by immunoSEQ multiplex PCR, yet TCRdb's version contains in-frame clones alone and is incomplete. The sample has 40,000 to 60,000 clones, approximately 70% seen once. There was relapse after autologous stem cell transplantation in every patient, and there was variation in brentuximab vedotin exposure. This sequence originates from a human donor with classical Hodgkin lymphoma. This chain links TRBV7-8 with TRBJ1-2, with D unclear. The starting material was peripheral blood mononuclear cells (PBMCs), obtained before the second cycle of nivolumab. The CDR3 DNA is TGTGCCAGCAGCGAGGACAACTATGGCTACACCTTC. As protein: CASSEDNYGYTF. The whole variable domain, filled in from reference TRBV7-8 and TRBJ1-2, reads GAGVSQSPRYKVAKRGQDVALRCDPISGHVSLFWYQQALGQGPEFLTYFQNEAQLDKSGLPSDRFFAERPEGSVSTLKIQRTQQEDSAVYLCASSEDNYGYTFGSGTRLTVV.